The rows below give T cell receptor beta chains drawn from one sample of a study of shared clonotypes between healthy human individuals. Profiling relied on immunoSEQ multiplex PCR, and the TCRdb table lists in-frame clones only, not all of them. Among approximately 640,000 clones listed, around 91% were seen once. The material sequenced was memory CD8+ T cells from PBMCs. The receptors were gathered from a man aged 18 to 29 in good health. Some clones in this sample may be carry-over from other donors' samples. Each CDR3 is given with its conserved first and last residue. Each record gives: D gene, J gene, clone size, V gene, CDR3 DNA, CDR3 protein. The D gene is left open where the match is weak. The size field is filled for only some rows; it gives once, few, many or a size class.

TRBD2,TRBJ2-7,once,TRBV11-2,TGTGCCAGCAGCCAGGGACTAGCTCGGGAGCAGTACTTC,CASSQGLAREQYF
TRBD2,TRBJ2-1,.,TRBV19,TGTGCCAGTAGTGAGGGACTAGCGGGAGCCTACAATGAGCAGTTCTTC,CASSEGLAGAYNEQFF
.,TRBJ2-7,once,TRBV9,TGTGCCAGCAGCGTAGGGAGCGGAAGCTCCTACGAGCAGTACTTC,CASSVGSGSSYEQYF
.,TRBJ1-4,.,TRBV9,TGTGCCAGCAGCGACGCAAATAGGGGAAAACTGTTTTTT,CASSDANRGKLFF
.,TRBJ1-1,.,TRBV19,TGTGCCAGTAGTATGGACCGGGTGGGGACTGAAGCTTTCTTT,CASSMDRVGTEAFF
TRBD2,TRBJ2-1,.,TRBV11-2,TGTGCCAGCAGCCCGGTAGTGAGGGAGGGCTACAATGAGCAGTTCTTC,CASSPVVREGYNEQFF
TRBD1,TRBJ2-7,.,TRBV27,TGTGCCAGCAGTTTGTATGCAGGGGGCTCCGAGCAGTACTTC,CASSLYAGGSEQYF
.,TRBJ2-3,.,TRBV2,TGTGCCAGCAGTGAACGGAAGGAGAAGAACACAGATACGCAGTATTTT,CASSERKEKNTDTQYF
.,TRBJ2-1,.,TRBV28,TGTGCCAGTCAGGCCGTCAGCTCCTACAATGAGCAGTTCTTC,CASQAVSSYNEQFF
TRBD1,TRBJ1-1,.,TRBV7-6,TGTGCCAGCAGCTTAGGACAGGGTGGATACACTGAAGCTTTCTTT,CASSLGQGGYTEAFF
.,TRBJ2-7,.,TRBV5-4,TGTGCCAGCAGCTTGGAACTCGCCGGCCCCTACGAGCAGTACTTC,CASSLELAGPYEQYF
.,TRBJ1-2,.,TRBV7-9,TGTGCCAGCAGCCCCCGGCAGGTTTCCTTACATGGCTACACCTTC,CASSPRQVSLHGYTF
.,TRBJ1-1,.,TRBV18,TGTGCCAGCTCCCCCACCAACTTTGAAGCTTTCTTT,CASSPTNFEAFF
.,TRBJ2-7,.,TRBV6-1,TGTGCCAGCAGGGCGGGCAACTACGAGCAGTACTTC,CASRAGNYEQYF
.,TRBJ1-2,.,TRBV2,TGTGCCAGCTGGGTCGGATTCTATGGCTACACCTTC,CASWVGFYGYTF
.,TRBJ2-7,.,TRBV11-2,TGTGCCAGCAGCTTAGATCGATGGAACGAGCAGTACTTC,CASSLDRWNEQYF
.,TRBJ2-3,.,TRBV4-2,TGTGCCAGCAGCCAAGAACCCCAGGGGCGGAGAGACGAGGGGGTTTCTGATACGCAGTATTTT,CASSQEPQGRRDEGVSDTQYF
.,TRBJ2-5,.,TRBV25-1,TGTGCCAGCAGTGAATCAGGGTTTCAGACCCAGTACTTC,CASSESGFQTQYF
.,TRBJ2-3,.,TRBV5-8,TGTGCCAGCAGCCACCTCCAATTGACAGATACGCAGTATTTT,CASSHLQLTDTQYF
TRBD2,TRBJ2-5,.,TRBV2,TGTGCCAGCTTCGCCGGGACTAGTAGGGGCGAGACCCAGTACTTC,CASFAGTSRGETQYF
TRBD1,TRBJ1-5,few,TRBV28,TGTGCCAGCAGCCGGGACAGGGAAGGCAATCAGCCCCAGCATTTT,CASSRDREGNQPQHF
.,TRBJ1-2,.,TRBV21-1,TGTGCCAGGGGTAGACAGGGCTACACCTTC,CARGRQGYTF
TRBD1,TRBJ1-1,.,TRBV7-3,TGTGCCAGCAGCCCACGACAGGGGTGGGACACTGAAGCTTTCTTT,CASSPRQGWDTEAFF
.,TRBJ2-7,.,TRBV13,TGTGCCAGCAGCTTAGATATGGACGAGCAGTACTTC,CASSLDMDEQYF
.,TRBJ2-2,.,TRBV9,TGTGCCAGCCGCGGGGCTAGTTCGACCGGGGAGCTGTTTTTT,CASRGASSTGELFF
.,TRBJ2-2,.,TRBV7-9,TGTGCCAGCAGCCTGACACCCGGACATTCGGCCGGGGAGCTGTTTTTT,CASSLTPGHSAGELFF
.,TRBJ1-1,.,TRBV4-1,TGCGCCAGCAGCCAAGGTCCGGGCGAAGGCACTGAAGCTTTCTTT,CASSQGPGEGTEAFF
.,TRBJ2-3,.,TRBV6-5,TGTGCCAGCAGTTACCATCCTAGCGTCGCAGATACGCAGTATTTT,CASSYHPSVADTQYF
.,TRBJ2-2,once,TRBV21-1,TGTGCCAGCAGACCAGAAAGGGGGCCCGGGGAGCTGTTTTTT,CASRPERGPGELFF
.,TRBJ2-7,.,TRBV6-5,TGTGCCAGCAGGCAGGGTCGCGAGCAGTACTTC,CASRQGREQYF
.,TRBJ1-2,.,TRBV4-3,TGCGCCAGCAGCCAATCCAGGGCCCTAGTCAGAGGCTACACCTTC,CASSQSRALVRGYTF
TRBD2,TRBJ2-7,.,TRBV27,TGTGCCAGCAGTTTCACAATTAGCGGGAGATTCTACGAGCAGTACTTC,CASSFTISGRFYEQYF
.,TRBJ1-1,.,TRBV5-1,TGCGCCAGCAGCTTGGGGGGGAACACTGAAGCTTTCTTT,CASSLGGNTEAFF
TRBD2,TRBJ2-7,once,TRBV7-6,TGTGCCAGCAGTTGGCTAGCGGGAGAAGTTATACACGAGCAGTACTTC,CASSWLAGEVIHEQYF
.,TRBJ1-2,.,TRBV7-9,TGTGCCAGCAGCTCGGGTTTCCCGAACTATGGCTACACCTTC,CASSSGFPNYGYTF
.,TRBJ2-3,.,TRBV7-9,TGTGCCAGCAGCCCGCGGACTATTAGCACAGATACGCAGTATTTT,CASSPRTISTDTQYF
.,TRBJ2-7,.,TRBV28,TGTGCCAGCAGTGACAGGTCTGATTCCCACGAGCAGTACTTC,CASSDRSDSHEQYF
TRBD1,TRBJ2-5,.,TRBV6-5,TGTGCCAGCCGGGACAGTCAAGAGACCCAGTACTTC,CASRDSQETQYF
TRBD2,TRBJ2-7,.,TRBV19,TGTGCCACCCGAGCGGGGCGCGGATCCTACGAGCAGTACTTC,CATRAGRGSYEQYF
TRBD2,TRBJ2-1,.,TRBV7-3,TGTGCCAGCAGCTTAGGTCTAGCGGGAGCCTACAATGAGCAGTTCTTC,CASSLGLAGAYNEQFF
TRBD1,TRBJ1-1,.,TRBV4-3,TGCGCCAGCAGCCCTAACAGGGGCACTGAAGCTTTCTTT,CASSPNRGTEAFF
TRBD1,TRBJ1-3,once,TRBV11-3,TGTGCCAGCAGCCAGACAGGGATCTCTGGAAACACCATATATTTT,CASSQTGISGNTIYF
.,TRBJ2-1,.,TRBV30,TGTGCCTGGAGTGTTTTAAGCCGGGCTTGGATGGAGCAGTTCTTC,CAWSVLSRAWMEQFF
.,TRBJ1-1,.,TRBV4-1,TGCGCCAGCAGCCAAGAAGACACTGAAGCTTTCTTT,CASSQEDTEAFF
.,TRBJ2-1,.,TRBV6-6,TGTGCCAGCAGTCCGGACTACTCCTACAATGAGCAGTTCTTC,CASSPDYSYNEQFF
TRBD1,TRBJ1-5,once,TRBV12-5,TGTGCTAGTGGTTTGGTAAGGGAAGGGGGCGGTCAGCCCCAGCATTTT,CASGLVREGGGQPQHF
TRBD1,TRBJ1-2,.,TRBV9,TGTGCCAGCAGTACTACAGGGGGCTATGGCTACACCTTC,CASSTTGGYGYTF
.,TRBJ2-7,.,TRBV20-1,TGCAGTCCGATCATGAACGAGCAGTACTTC,CSPIMNEQYF
TRBD2,TRBJ2-1,.,TRBV7-2,TGTGCCAGCAGCGCCAGGACTAGCGGGAGGGGGGATGAGCAGTTCTTC,CASSARTSGRGDEQFF